This paragraph reports one T cell receptor beta chain. Its cognate antigen has yet to be identified. Base qualities are not provided; no much larger clone lies one nucleotide away. The sample comes from a study of chemoradiotherapy in HPV16-positive cancers (dated 2022 in TCRdb). Background on the whole study: Candidate HPV-specific T-cell clones and common TCR motifs were defined by functional T-cell assays performed on cells from two HPV16-positive patients. The study set out to ask whether T-cell immunity against the HPV oncoproteins E6 and E7 changes over the course of chemoradiotherapy and whether that immunity affects survival. The candidate HPV-specific TCRs and motifs were then tracked in TCR repertoires from more than 85 patients with HPV-related cancers.

Libraries were prepared through the immunoSEQ multiplex PCR assay. TCRdb mirrors the immuneACCESS table, restricted to in-frame sequences. Some clones are absent from its copies; in checked studies, under half trace to an unresolved V gene, and the reason for the others is unknown. In all, the sample holds roughly 70,000 clones, and about nine tenths of those were seen once. The ten biggest clones cover 4% to 5% of the sample. V is shortened by 5 bases, J by 1 base, and the region joining them spans 3 bases. Looking up the germline V gene (reference sequence) yields CDR1 LNHDA and CDR2 SQIVND. Taken from cysteine to phenylalanine, the CDR3 has 11 residues. Just CDR3 DNA is preserved here, 33 bases in frame from base 1. Because repertoires were sampled repeatedly during chemoradiotherapy, clonal expansion in the tumor microenvironment could be followed. General conclusions and limits of the study: Expansion of candidate HPV-specific clones and E7-related TCR motifs was observed in the tumor microenvironment during treatment, whereas no such expansion was observed for non-HPV-specific T cells. The functional definition of HPV-specific T cells was derived from only a couple of HPV16-positive patients, and the survival association was reported for HPV16-positive patients. In HPV16-positive patients, expansion of HPV-responsive T cells during chemoradiotherapy was associated with improved recurrence-free survival.

Recombination linked TRBV19 to TRBJ2-7; no D gene is confidently identified. The sample consisted of blood, taken from a patient who underwent chemoradiotherapy. The receptor was derived from a human donor with HPV-associated anogenital cancer. The DNA sequence is as follows: TGTGCCAGTAGTCATTCCTACGAGCAGTACTTC. The translation is CASSHSYEQYF.